Below, one T cell receptor beta chain is given with its context. Its antigen is unknown. No base qualities exist here, and no much larger clone lies one base off it. Participants in the prospective study were aged roughly 18 to 100 years, lived in 24 United States geographic areas, and enrolled through a virtual design. To assign participants to cohorts, the prospective study relied on clinical history that participants themselves reported in a screening survey and a study questionnaire. For ImmuneRACE Cohort 3, a participant was defined as recovered based on two consecutive negative NP/OP PCR tests, clearance by a healthcare professional, or resolution of symptoms. Mobile phlebotomists in the prospective study collected whole blood, serum and a nasopharyngeal or oropharyngeal swab from every participant. Additional blood draws and questionnaires over a 2-month period could optionally be provided by prospective study participants. Before DNA extraction, prospective study blood samples were shipped either frozen or at room temperature.

The record originates from a study of blood T cell repertoires in COVID-19 (dated by TCRdb to the early 2020s). Looking at the study overall: Collaborator samples came from the United States, Italy and Spain and covered acute and convalescent phases of COVID-19. The prospective study material was composed of cDNA or gDNA derived from T cells, B-cell-depleted T cells, or PBMCs. Subjects who had been exposed to COVID-19, were actively infected with it, or had recovered from it provided the deeply sampled blood TCRbeta repertoires that made up the dataset. The repertoires were released in a freely available public database meant as a resource for research on the immune response to SARS-CoV-2. The samples were drawn from two sources: the first 160 participants of the ongoing ImmuneRACE study, and 1,000 to 1,500 subjects contributed by 6 global collaborators. Sample metadata almost always included a de-identified subject ID, COVID-19 status, age in years and sex. Where HLA class I and class II types were available, the types were taken from metadata supplied by the sample provider, not from assay-based typing.

The immunoSEQ Assay, a bias-controlled multiplex PCR, was used to amplify TCRbeta CDR3 regions from genomic DNA. Per the original workflow: The number of nucleated cells in each sample was estimated by amplification of reference gene primers within the assay. To quantify the absolute abundance of each unique TCRbeta CDR3 rearrangement, sequence reads were collapsed and filtered. For each sample, productive Simpson clonality was calculated as the square root of Simpson's diversity index across productive rearrangements. TCRdb provides this immuneACCESS table in a form limited to in-frame rearrangements. Some clones are lacking; in checked studies, under half of them reflect an unresolved V gene, and why the rest are absent is not known. The V and J calls and clone size come from that table; D and trimming were worked out from the DNA. Across this sample there are 200,000 to 250,000 clones, with less than 90% seen only once. 2.6% of the sample is taken by the ten largest.

The paper as a whole reports these results and caveats: Clinical and demographic metadata were provided uncurated, with the amount varying by source and participant.

CDR1 and CDR2 are read off the germline V gene as MNHEY and SVGEGT. Counted from cysteine to phenylalanine, this CDR3 has 15 amino acids. Kept here is only the CDR3 DNA, which spans 45 bases and is read in frame from base 1. Trimming removed 0 bases from V and 2 bases from J, leaving 10 bases between the germline ends. Recombination connected TRBV6-2 or TRBV6-3 to TRBJ1-1, with no confident D gene call. The sample taken for sequencing was PBMCs or T cells enriched from blood (not recorded which). The sequence came from a woman aged 25 to 39 who had recovered from COVID-19. The CDR3 reads as follows: CASSYSLESNTEAFF. The base sequence is TGTGCCAGCAGTTACTCCCTAGAGAGTAACACTGAAGCTTTCTTT.